This T cell receptor beta chain emerged from a study of T-cell memory formation after mild COVID-19. Study conclusions and caveats: For contracting clones, CD4+ ones sat mainly in CM and EM, CD8+ in EMRA.

Germline lookup yields CDR1 KGHDR and CDR2 SFDVKD. V was shortened by 4 bases and J by 6 bases, with 9 bases between the two germline ends. CDR3 length equals 13 residues. In this sample, this clonotype turned up a few times. Antigen specificity is unknown. TCR alpha and TCR beta cDNA libraries with sample barcodes and UMIs came from 5'RACE using constant-segment primers. TCRdb reprocessed the 5' RACE reads via MiXCR and lists one record per CDR3 protein. The profile shows around 340,000 distinct CDR3 sequences, around 13% of them singletons. The receptor was isolated from a man between 18 and 35 years old who had mild COVID-19 (a few samples of this study predate the infection). Cell type and time point are not known. The rearrangement links TRBV24-1 to TRBJ2-1; D not certain. The sample consisted of PBMCs or a T cell subset sorted from them (not recorded which). CDR3 bases: TGTGCCACCAGTGAGTCTCCGTTCAATGAGCAGTTCTTC. Protein product: CATSESPFNEQFF.